This TCR beta chain was documented in a study of blood T cell repertoires in COVID-19 (dated by TCRdb to about 2020). Broadly, across the study: Samples covering the acute and convalescent phases of COVID-19 were provided by collaborators in the United States, Italy and Spain. The prospective study material was composed of cDNA or gDNA derived from T cells, B-cell-depleted T cells, or PBMCs. Where available, HLA class I and class II types were taken from metadata supplied by the sample provider and were not determined by assay-based typing. Nearly every sample came with metadata listing a de-identified subject ID, COVID-19 status, age in years and sex. Samples came from the ongoing ImmuneRACE study (first 160 participants) plus 1,254 subjects from 6 global collaborators. Subjects who had been exposed to COVID-19, were actively infected with it, or had recovered from it provided the deeply sampled blood TCRbeta repertoires that made up the dataset. The repertoires were released in a freely available public database intended as a resource for research on the immune response to SARS-CoV-2. Points the paper makes about the study in general: How much clinical and demographic metadata was included differed by source and by participant, and the metadata was provided uncurated.

TCRbeta CDR3 regions were amplified from genomic DNA by means of the immunoSEQ Assay, a bias-controlled multiplex PCR. Processing in the source paper ran as follows. The number of nucleated cells in each sample was estimated by amplification of reference gene primers within the assay. To quantify the absolute abundance of each unique TCRbeta CDR3 rearrangement, sequence reads were collapsed and filtered. For each sample, productive Simpson clonality was calculated as the square root of Simpson's diversity index across productive rearrangements. Sourced from immuneACCESS, this table was stored by TCRdb with only in-frame sequences that have V and J called. A share of the clones is absent; for the studies checked, an unresolved V gene accounts for under half, and the remainder has no known explanation. V, J and clone size are taken as reported in that table, and D and trimming were inferred from the DNA itself. The sample contains around 40,000 clones, roughly 85% of them found a single time. The leading ten clones occupy 7% to 9% of the sample.

Whole blood was collected in K2EDTA tubes by collaborating institutions according to the institutions' own protocols. Collaborator samples were shipped for TCRbeta analysis as frozen whole blood, isolated PBMCs, or DNA extracted from either sample type. V is clipped by 7 bases and J by 0 bases, and the sequence between their germline boundaries is 10 bases long. Including the terminal cysteine and phenylalanine, the CDR3 comprises 13 residues. Only the CDR3 portion is preserved as DNA: 39 bases, with reading frame beginning at the first base. CDR1 is given as SGHRS and CDR2 as YFSETQ, both from the germline V gene. Comments on this clone: Its cognate antigen has yet to be identified. Base qualities are not recorded, but no much larger clone differs from it by a single base.

This sequence originates from a man in his sixties with active COVID-19. The chain joins TRBV5-1 to TRBJ1-2; the D gene identity is not certain. Input material: peripheral blood. The CDR3 reads as follows: CASGTASNYGYTF. In nucleotide form, the sequence is TGCGCCAGCGGTACAGCTTCTAACTATGGCTACACCTTC. The entire variable domain, with the stretches around the CDR3 drawn from the reference TRBV5-1 and TRBJ1-2 proteins, is KAGVTQTPRYLIKTRGQQVTLSCSPISGHRSVSWYQQTPGQGLQFLFEYFSETQRNKGNFPGRFSGRQFSNSRSEMNVSTLELGDSALYLCASGTASNYGYTFGSGTRLTVV.